These 2 T cell receptor beta chains came from one sample sequenced in a study of blood T cell repertoires in COVID-19. Using immunoSEQ multiplex PCR, the repertoire was profiled, and TCRdb retains in-frame clones only, with some absent. This sample has roughly 100,000 clones, with roughly 80% found just once. The specimen was peripheral blood. These receptors came from a woman aged 70-85 years with acute or convalescent COVID-19.

This clone has only one observation. The V gene is TRBV3-1 (or the pseudogene TRBV3-2), the J gene TRBJ1-3; 9 nucleotides agree with TRBD1. Germline assignment: CDR1 LGHDT and CDR2 YNNKEL (reference sequence). The CDR3 extends over 16 amino acids. With 0 bases clipped from V and 5 bases from J, the junction kept 5 bases outside the gene matches. CDR3 sequence reads: CASSQDQGQGRNTIYF. The CDR3 nucleotides are TGTGCCAGCAGCCAAGATCAGGGACAGGGAAGAAACACCATATATTTT.

This chain connects TRBV24-1 to TRBJ2-4; D is possibly TRBD2 (6 bases). Between the trimmed V and J ends, which lost 6 bases and 2 bases, there was a span of 10 bases. The length of the CDR3 is 14 residues. Per the germline V gene, CDR1 is KGHDR and CDR2 is SFDVKD. This chain's CDR3 is CATSPGETKNIQYF. CDR3 in DNA: TGTGCCACCAGTCCGGGGGAGACCAAAAACATTCAGTACTTC.